Shown below are 20 T cell receptor beta chains from a single sample sequenced in a study of cytomegalovirus exposure and HLA in healthy donors. The table came from immunoSEQ multiplex PCR; TCRdb's copy has only in-frame clones and leaves some out. The top ten hold around 5% of the sample, which has over 150,000 clones, approximately 87% seen once. Material for sequencing was PBMCs. These receptors all come from a young woman in good health and CMV-seronegative.

V gene TRBV5-6 combines with J gene TRBJ2-1, with unresolved D. The V end lost 4 bases, the J end lost 4 bases, and 21 bases lay between the germline ends. CDR3 length equals 17 residues. Germline V CDR1 and CDR2: SGHDT, YYEEEE. CDR3: CASSPLSRAEGYNEQFF. CDR3 sequence (DNA): TGTGCCAGCAGCCCCCTGAGCAGAGCTGAAGGTTACAATGAGCAGTTCTTC.

The chain has TRBV4-1 and TRBJ2-2; 9 bases line up with TRBD1. After removal of 1 base from V and 0 bases from J, the junction contained 0 bases not matched to a gene. The CDR3 totals 16 residues. CDR1 is MGHRA, CDR2 YSYEKL, per germline. CDR3 protein: CASSQGDRANTGELFF. The CDR3 coding sequence is TGCGCCAGCAGCCAAGGGGACAGGGCGAACACCGGGGAGCTGTTTTTT.

This clone appeared a single time. The genes are TRBV18 and TRBJ1-1; 7 nucleotides match TRBD1. The V segment lost 5 bases and the J segment 5 bases; nucleotides outside the gene matches: 11. This CDR3 is 15 amino acids long. CDR1 and CDR2 (germline): KGHSH, LQKENI. CDR3 nucleotide sequence: TGTGCCAGCTCAACCATTAGTACAGGGGATACTGAAGCTTTCTTT. This encodes CASSTISTGDTEAFF.

J is TRBJ2-1 and V is TRBV29-1, with D perhaps matching TRBD2 (5 bases). Germline assignment: CDR1 SQVTM and CDR2 ANQGSEA. This CDR3 spans 12 amino acids. Trimming shortened V by 4 bases and J by 1 base, and 5 bases separated the two germline ends. CDR3 in amino acids: CSVGRSYNEQFF. In DNA, the CDR3 is TGCAGCGTTGGGAGGTCCTACAATGAGCAGTTCTTC.

The chain links TRBV19 to TRBJ1-4; D is undetermined. The V gene lost 5 bases and the J gene lost 8 bases, with 18 bases spanning the gap. Germline CDR1 LNHDA, CDR2 SQIVND (reference sequence). The CDR3 length is 15 residues. CDR3 sequence (DNA): TGTGCCAGTAGTTTTCGGAGACATTTAGAAGAAAAACTGTTTTTT. Translated, it gives CASSFRRHLEEKLFF. Variable domain in full (rest from reference TRBV19 and TRBJ1-4): DGGITQSPKYLFRKEGQNVTLSCEQNLNHDAMYWYRQDPGQGLRLIYYSQIVNDFQKGDIAEGYSVSREKKESFPLTVTSAQKNPTAFYLCASSFRRHLEEKLFFGSGTQLSVL.

This chain joins TRBV5-1 and TRBJ2-1; TRBD1 or TRBD2 may be the D gene (6 bases each). V was shortened by 2 bases and J by 5 bases, with 14 bases between the two germline ends. The CDR3 is made up of 15 amino acids. From germline, CDR1 is SGHRS and CDR2 YFSETQ. The CDR3 DNA is TGCGCCAGCAGCTTTGAGGGGGGCCTTCACAATGAGCAGTTCTTC. Amino acids: CASSFEGGLHNEQFF.

This clone is a singleton in its sample. V and J are TRBV9 and TRBJ2-5; the D gene is possibly TRBD2 (7 bases). V lost 4 bases and J 6 bases, leaving 19 bases between the germline ends. CDR3 length: 15 residues. Germline-derived CDR1 and CDR2 are SGDLS and YYNGEE. CDR3: CASSPEGGASKTQYF. For the CDR3, the DNA is TGTGCCAGCAGCCCCGAAGGGGGGGCTTCGAAGACCCAGTACTTC.

The V gene is TRBV4-3, the J gene TRBJ2-4; the D gene could be TRBD1 or TRBD2 (5 bases each). Germline values: CDR1 LGHNA, CDR2 YSLEER. The CDR3 loop spans 14 amino acids. V lost 3 bases to trimming and J lost 7 bases, with 13 bases between them. CDR3 sequence reads: CASSQALRGNIQYF. For the CDR3, the DNA is TGCGCCAGCAGCCAGGCCTTGAGGGGTAACATTCAGTACTTC.

This chain links TRBV11-2 with TRBJ1-1; D call uncertain. CDR3 length: 14 residues. Trimming pared 5 bases from V and 1 base from J, leaving 11 bases between. In germline, CDR1 is SGHAT, CDR2 FQNNGV. The chain's CDR3 is CASSPLWQNTEAFF. The CDR3 DNA follows: TGTGCCAGCAGCCCCCTATGGCAGAACACTGAAGCTTTCTTT.

CDR3 amino acids: CASSYQGMNTGELFF. As DNA, the CDR3 is TGTGCCAGCAGTTACCAAGGGATGAACACCGGGGAGCTGTTTTTT. The rearrangement uses TRBV6-6 and TRBJ2-2; D unclear. The CDR3 contains 15 residues. V was trimmed by 2 bases and J by 1 base, leaving 8 bases between them. Looked up from germline, CDR1 is MNHNY and CDR2 is SVGAGI (reference sequence).

The V call is TRBV4-3, the J call TRBJ2-2; TRBD2 matches 9 bases. V was clipped by 0 bases and J by 5 bases; unmatched bases: 10. This CDR3 has 18 amino acids. Germline CDR1 reads LGHNA; CDR2 reads YSLEER. CDR3 sequence: CASSQDPAGGRGTGELFF. The DNA for the CDR3 is TGCGCCAGCAGCCAAGATCCAGCGGGGGGCCGGGGAACCGGGGAGCTGTTTTTT.

The V and J genes are TRBV13 and TRBJ2-1, with D perhaps TRBD1 or TRBD2 (5 bases each). V lost 4 bases and J 7 bases, leaving 11 bases between the germline ends. The CDR3 is 13 residues long. From germline, CDR1 is PRHDT and CDR2 FYEKMQ (reference sequence). The CDR3 region is CASSSGRGNEQFF. Here the CDR3 DNA reads TGTGCCAGCAGCTCGGGGCGAGGGAATGAGCAGTTCTTC.

As DNA, the CDR3 is TGTGCCAGCAGCTTAAGCGCGCCTGGGGCCAACGTCCTGACTTTC. Its protein product is CASSLSAPGANVLTF. This chain links TRBV7-2 with TRBJ2-6; D gene unclear. CDR1 is SGHTA and CDR2 is FQGNSA in the germline V gene. Trimming took 2 bases from V and 2 from J, leaving 7 bases between them. The CDR3 contains 15 residues.

This chain links TRBV27 with TRBJ2-2; tentative D call: TRBD2 (6 bases). CDR3 size: 13 residues. The V and J ends lost 2 bases and 5 bases respectively, with 6 bases between them. Germline V lookup: CDR1 MNHEY, CDR2 SMNVEV (reference sequence). DNA of the CDR3: TGTGCCAGCAGTTTAGGGGGGACCGGGGAGCTGTTTTTT. Translated, it gives CASSLGGTGELFF.

This chain uses TRBV7-2 with TRBJ1-5, with TRBD1 matching over 8 bases. This CDR3 is built from 16 residues. The junction had 8 bases not matched to a gene; V was cut back by 3 bases and J by 4 bases. The germline V gene encodes CDR1 SGHTA and CDR2 FQGNSA. CDR3 residues: CASSFIRQGINQPQHF. DNA of the CDR3: TGTGCCAGCAGCTTTATCCGACAGGGGATTAATCAGCCCCAGCATTTT.

The chain uses TRBV28 and TRBJ2-7, with no clear D. CDR3 size: 12 residues. V shed 2 bases and J shed 2 bases, with 4 bases lying between them. The germline V gene has CDR1 MDHEN and CDR2 SYDVKM. The CDR3 nucleotides are TGTGCCAGCAGTTTAGACGCCTACGAGCAGTACTTC. It yields the protein CASSLDAYEQYF.

This clone was observed a few times. The V and J genes are TRBV9 and TRBJ1-2; no reliable D call. V gave up 0 bases and J gave up 5 bases, with 11 bases separating them. The CDR3 sequence is 14 residues long. Germline loops: CDR1 SGDLS, CDR2 YYNGEE. CDR3 loop: CASSVEWTPYGYTF. CDR3 DNA: TGTGCCAGCAGCGTAGAATGGACTCCTTATGGCTACACCTTC.

The CDR3 sequence: CASRPTTSGVETQYF. Here the CDR3 DNA reads TGTGCCAGCAGACCAACGACTAGCGGGGTGGAGACCCAGTACTTC. The chain employs TRBV25-1 and TRBJ2-5; 11 nucleotides line up with TRBD2. CDR1 and CDR2 from the germline V gene are MGHDK and SYGVNS. The CDR3 runs 15 residues. V was clipped by 6 bases and J by 5 bases; unmatched bases: 8.

The chain links TRBV29-1 to TRBJ1-2, with a weak D call TRBD1 (5 bases). The CDR3 is made up of 13 amino acids. Trimming removed 3 bases at V and 8 bases at J, with 16 bases between. Germline-derived CDR1 and CDR2 are SQVTM and ANQGSEA. CDR3 in amino acids: CSVDLGQGSGYTF. The CDR3 DNA reads TGCAGCGTTGATTTAGGGCAGGGCAGCGGCTACACCTTC.

The rearrangement links TRBV28 to TRBJ1-2, with TRBD1 matching 8 bases. Germline V CDR1 and CDR2: MDHEN, SYDVKM. The CDR3 is made up of 15 amino acids. V gave up 1 base and J gave up 4 bases; unmatched junction bases: 5. In nucleotides, the CDR3 is TGTGCCAGCAGTTTATTCGCAGGGGGCATCTATGGCTACACCTTC. Amino acid sequence: CASSLFAGGIYGYTF.